Listed here are 18 T cell receptor beta chains from one sample, sequenced in a study of T cell responses to AZD1222 COVID-19 vaccine. This table comes from immunoSEQ multiplex PCR, and its TCRdb copy is limited to in-frame clones, with some not included. This sample carries 150,000 to 200,000 clones, 85% to 95% of them seen once, and the ten largest clones take about 9%. This sample comprised peripheral blood, obtained on day 0 of AZD1222 vaccination. The source is an adult in good health.

The chain is built from TRBV28 and TRBJ1-5; tentatively, D is TRBD1 (5 bases). Per germline, CDR1 MDHEN and CDR2 SYDVKM. The V end lost 2 bases, the J end lost 9 bases, and 14 bases lay between the germline ends. This CDR3 contains 14 residues. This CDR3 reads CASSLGQGVRPQHF. CDR3 nucleotide sequence: TGTGCCAGCAGTTTAGGGCAGGGAGTGCGGCCCCAGCATTTT.

V and J are TRBV6-5 and TRBJ2-7, with D perhaps TRBD1 or TRBD2 (5 bases each). This CDR3 has 11 amino acids. Germline CDR1 is MNHEY and CDR2 is SVGAGI. V gave up 8 bases and J gave up 9 bases, with 14 bases separating them. In DNA form, the CDR3 reads TGTGCCAGCCGGGATGGGGCAGTGCAGTACTTC. Translating it yields CASRDGAVQYF.

This chain links TRBV7-2 with TRBJ2-2; no clear D gene. V was shortened by 5 bases and J by 4 bases, with 14 bases between the two germline ends. The CDR3 runs 15 residues. The germline CDR1 and CDR2 sequences are SGHTA and FQGNSA. CDR3 in DNA: TGTGCCAGCAGCCCTGACGCACGGCGCACCGGGGAGCTGTTTTTT. This gives the protein CASSPDARRTGELFF.

This chain's CDR3 is CASRLGGEKLFF. The CDR3 DNA follows: TGTGCCAGTAGGTTAGGAGGGGAAAAACTGTTTTTT. This chain links TRBV19 with TRBJ1-4, with D uncertain. Germline V gene sequence: CDR1 LNHDA, CDR2 SQIVND (reference sequence). This CDR3 spans 12 amino acids. V lost 6 bases and J lost 8, with 10 bases in between.

The chain recombines TRBV3-1 (or the pseudogene TRBV3-2) with TRBJ2-7, with a possible D match to TRBD1 (8 bases). V was clipped by 0 bases and J by 5 bases, with 14 bases between them. CDR1 and CDR2 from the germline V gene are LGHDT and YNNKEL (reference sequence). The CDR3 is 15 amino acids. This CDR3 reads CASSQDWTGRDEQYF. CDR3 sequence (DNA): TGTGCCAGCAGCCAAGATTGGACAGGGAGGGACGAGCAGTACTTC.

The chain carries TRBV24-1 and TRBJ2-1, with 9 bases matching TRBD1. Trimming at V came to 6 bases and at J to 5 bases, leaving 7 bases not matched to a gene. This CDR3 has 15 residues. Germline V gene sequence: CDR1 KGHDR, CDR2 SFDVKD. CDR3 bases: TGTGCCACCAGTAAAGAGACAGGGGGTAACAATGAGCAGTTCTTC. Translating gives CATSKETGGNNEQFF.

This rearrangement joins TRBV28 to TRBJ2-7, with 8 bases aligning to TRBD1. Germline V gene lookup returns CDR1 MDHEN and CDR2 SYDVKM. The CDR3 runs 17 residues. The trim removed 3 bases at V and 0 bases at J, leaving 10 bases unmatched. The chain's CDR3 is CASSFHSGGQNSYEQYF. The CDR3 coding sequence is TGTGCCAGCAGTTTTCACTCAGGGGGCCAAAACTCCTACGAGCAGTACTTC.

The rearrangement joins TRBV27 to TRBJ1-5, with D perhaps TRBD1 (6 bases). CDR1 and CDR2 from the germline V gene are MNHEY and SMNVEV (reference sequence). V was shortened by 5 bases and J by 5 bases, with 13 bases between the two germline ends. The CDR3 runs to 14 residues. CDR3 in amino acids: CASSDQGSDQPQHF. The CDR3 DNA reads as TGTGCCAGCAGTGACCAGGGGTCGGATCAGCCCCAGCATTTT.

This chain connects TRBV25-1 to TRBJ1-1; D uncertain. Germline assignment: CDR1 MGHDK and CDR2 SYGVNS. The CDR3 contains 15 residues. Trimming stripped 0 bases from V and 5 bases from J, with 13 bases between. CDR3 nucleotides: TGTGCCAGCAGTGAATATAGGGTCTGGGGAACTGAAGCTTTCTTT. It codes for CASSEYRVWGTEAFF.

This clone has only a few counts. The chain employs TRBV7-2 and TRBJ2-7, with TRBD1 matching 7 bases. The germline CDR1 and CDR2 sequences are SGHTA and FQGNSA. V lost 5 bases to trimming and J lost 0 bases; unmatched junction nucleotides: 10. This CDR3 is 16 amino acids long. CDR3 coding DNA: TGTGCCAGCAGCCAGGGTGGGACAGCCCTCTCCTACGAGCAGTACTTC. This sequence encodes CASSQGGTALSYEQYF. The full variable domain, its missing parts supplied by reference TRBV7-2 and TRBJ2-7, is GAGVSQSPSNKVTEKGKDVELRCDPISGHTALYWYRQSLGQGLEFLIYFQGNSAPDKSGLPSDRFSAERTGGSVSTLTIQRTQQEDSAVYLCASSQGGTALSYEQYFGPGTRLTVT.

The chain combines TRBV5-1 with TRBJ2-7; D is possibly TRBD2 (6 bases). The CDR3 runs 13 residues. Trimming cost V 4 bases and J 7 bases, with 15 bases left between them. Germline CDR1 is SGHRS and CDR2 is YFSETQ. CDR3 region: CASSHPGGVEQYF. The DNA for the CDR3 is TGCGCCAGCAGCCATCCGGGCGGGGTAGAGCAGTACTTC. The whole variable domain, filled in from reference TRBV5-1 and TRBJ2-7, reads KAGVTQTPRYLIKTRGQQVTLSCSPISGHRSVSWYQQTPGQGLQFLFEYFSETQRNKGNFPGRFSGRQFSNSRSEMNVSTLELGDSALYLCASSHPGGVEQYFGPGTRLTVT.

A note on this clone: One junction end disagrees with the germline gene, perhaps due to a read error. The rearrangement uses TRBV3-1 (or the pseudogene TRBV3-2) and TRBJ1-1; unclear D gene. The CDR3 length is 13 residues. The germline CDR1 and CDR2 sequences are LGHDT and YNNKEL (reference sequence). Here the CDR3 reads CASSQGVKTEAFF. Written as DNA, the CDR3 is TGTGCCAGCAGCCAAGGTGTGAAGACTGAAGCTTTCTTT.

The chain uses TRBV24-1 and TRBJ2-1; D is ambiguous. The CDR3 has 11 residues. Germline CDR1 and CDR2: KGHDR and SFDVKD. V was pared by 2 bases and J by 8 bases, with 3 bases between. The CDR3 nucleotides read TGTGCCACCAGTGATTGGGATGAGCAGTTCTTC. This gives the protein CATSDWDEQFF.

The rearrangement links TRBV7-9 to TRBJ1-2; D is unresolved. Germline lookup yields CDR1 SEHNR and CDR2 FQNEAQ (reference sequence). V lost 0 bases, J lost 3 bases, and 11 bases lay in between. This CDR3 is built from 15 residues. The DNA for the CDR3 is TGTGCCAGCAGCTTAGCGCTCACAGCGGACTATGGCTACACCTTC. Its translation: CASSLALTADYGYTF.

This clone showed up just once. The chain recombines TRBV3-1 (or the pseudogene TRBV3-2) with TRBJ1-1, with D possibly TRBD1 on 5 matching bases. This CDR3 has 13 residues. Looked up from germline, CDR1 is LGHDT and CDR2 is YNNKEL (reference sequence). The V and J ends lost 3 bases and 7 bases respectively, with 12 bases between them. The CDR3 is CASSHGHTDEAFF. The CDR3 nucleotides read TGTGCCAGCAGCCATGGACACACGGATGAAGCTTTCTTT.

V is TRBV20-1 and J is TRBJ1-2; no reliable D call. Germline values: CDR1 DFQATT, CDR2 SNEGSKA (reference sequence). The CDR3 totals 14 residues. Trimming took off 3 bases at V and 4 bases at J, with 15 bases between the two ends. The CDR3 DNA reads TGCAGTGCTAGTTTAACGTTCGGGAGCTATGGCTACACCTTC. It specifies CSASLTFGSYGYTF.

This chain uses TRBV5-4 with TRBJ2-2, with D hard to call. Trimming took off 4 bases at V and 4 bases at J, with 8 bases between the two ends. CDR3 length equals 13 residues. Per germline, CDR1 SGHNT and CDR2 YYREEE (reference sequence). In nucleotides, the CDR3 is TGTGCCAGCAGCCCTGGAATCACCGGGGAGCTGTTTTTT. This gives the protein CASSPGITGELFF.

The chain carries TRBV19 and TRBJ2-7, with D perhaps matching TRBD1 or TRBD2 (5 bases each). This CDR3 comprises 14 residues. V lost 3 bases and J lost 2, with 11 bases in between. CDR1 is LNHDA, CDR2 SQIVND, per germline (reference sequence). In DNA, the CDR3 is TGTGCCAGTAGTATCGGGGCCGCGGCCTACGAGCAGTACTTC. It translates to CASSIGAAAYEQYF.